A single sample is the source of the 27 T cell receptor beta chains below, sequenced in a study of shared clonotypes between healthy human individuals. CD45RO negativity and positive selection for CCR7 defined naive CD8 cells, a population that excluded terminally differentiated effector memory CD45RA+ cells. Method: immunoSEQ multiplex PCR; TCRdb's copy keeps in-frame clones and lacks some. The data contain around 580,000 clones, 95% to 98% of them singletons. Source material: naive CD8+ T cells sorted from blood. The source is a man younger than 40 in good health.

The CDR3 coding sequence is TGCGCCAGCAGCCAAGAGCCTAGGAGCTCCTACAATGAGCAGTTCTTC. Translation: CASSQEPRSSYNEQFF. The chain carries TRBV4-1 and TRBJ2-1; D is undetermined. Germline assignment: CDR1 MGHRA and CDR2 YSYEKL. CDR3 size: 16 residues. V was shortened by 0 bases and J by 0 bases, with 9 bases between the two germline ends.

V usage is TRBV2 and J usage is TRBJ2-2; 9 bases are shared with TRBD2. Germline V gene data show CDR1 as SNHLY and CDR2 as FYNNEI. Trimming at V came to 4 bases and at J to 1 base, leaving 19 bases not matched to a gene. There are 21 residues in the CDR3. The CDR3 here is CASSVYPTAVTSGGNTGELFF. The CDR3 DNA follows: TGTGCCAGCAGTGTGTACCCTACGGCAGTGACTAGCGGAGGGAACACCGGGGAGCTGTTTTTT.

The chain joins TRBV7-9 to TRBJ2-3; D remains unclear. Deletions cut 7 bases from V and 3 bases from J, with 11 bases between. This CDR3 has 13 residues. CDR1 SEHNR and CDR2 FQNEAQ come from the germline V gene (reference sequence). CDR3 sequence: CASTEFRTDTQYF. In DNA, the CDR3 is TGTGCCAGCACAGAGTTTCGTACAGATACGCAGTATTTT.

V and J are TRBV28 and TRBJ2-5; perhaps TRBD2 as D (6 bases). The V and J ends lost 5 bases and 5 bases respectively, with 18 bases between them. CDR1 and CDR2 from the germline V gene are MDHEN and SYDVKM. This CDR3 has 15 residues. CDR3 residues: CASSPWGGGDETQYF. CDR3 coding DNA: TGTGCCAGCAGTCCCTGGGGAGGCGGTGACGAGACCCAGTACTTC.

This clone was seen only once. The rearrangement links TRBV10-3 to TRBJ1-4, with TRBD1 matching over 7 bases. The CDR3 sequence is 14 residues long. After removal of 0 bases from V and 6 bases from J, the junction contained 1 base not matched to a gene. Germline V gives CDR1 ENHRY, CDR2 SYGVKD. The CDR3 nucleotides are TGTGCCATCAGTGAGTCAGGGGGCGATGAAAAACTGTTTTTT. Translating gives CAISESGGDEKLFF.

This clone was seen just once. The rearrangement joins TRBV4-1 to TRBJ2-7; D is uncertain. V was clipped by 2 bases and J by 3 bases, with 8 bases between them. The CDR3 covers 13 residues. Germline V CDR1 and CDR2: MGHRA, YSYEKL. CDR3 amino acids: CASSQRTDYEQYF. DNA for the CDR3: TGCGCCAGCAGCCAAAGAACGGACTACGAGCAGTACTTC.

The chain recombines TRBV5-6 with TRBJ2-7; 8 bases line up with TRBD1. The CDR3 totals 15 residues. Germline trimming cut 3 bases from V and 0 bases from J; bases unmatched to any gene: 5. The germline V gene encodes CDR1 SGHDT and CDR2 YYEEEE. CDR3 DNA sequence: TGTGCCAGCAGCTCCAGACAGGGGCCCTCCTACGAGCAGTACTTC. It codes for CASSSRQGPSYEQYF.

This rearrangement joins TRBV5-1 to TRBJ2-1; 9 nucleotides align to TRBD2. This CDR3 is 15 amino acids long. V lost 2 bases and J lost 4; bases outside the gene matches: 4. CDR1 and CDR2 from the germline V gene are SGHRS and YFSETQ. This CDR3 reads CASSLWREGYNEQFF. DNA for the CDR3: TGCGCCAGCAGCTTATGGCGGGAGGGGTACAATGAGCAGTTCTTC.

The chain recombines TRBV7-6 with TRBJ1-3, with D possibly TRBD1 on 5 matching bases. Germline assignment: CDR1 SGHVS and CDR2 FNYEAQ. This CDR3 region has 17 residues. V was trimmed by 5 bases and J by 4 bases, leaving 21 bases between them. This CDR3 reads CASSPPGGQGGGNTIYF. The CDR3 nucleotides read TGTGCCAGCAGCCCCCCAGGTGGGCAGGGAGGAGGAAACACCATATATTTT.

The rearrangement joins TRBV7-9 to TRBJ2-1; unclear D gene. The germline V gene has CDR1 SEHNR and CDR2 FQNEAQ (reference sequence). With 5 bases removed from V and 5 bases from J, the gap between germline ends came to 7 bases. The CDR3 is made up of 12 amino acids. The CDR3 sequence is CASSLFNNEQFF. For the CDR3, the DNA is TGTGCCAGCAGCCTTTTTAACAATGAGCAGTTCTTC.

The CDR3 is CASSQAPGGGYEQYF. The CDR3 DNA sequence: TGCGCCAGCAGCCAAGCTCCGGGAGGCGGCTACGAGCAGTACTTC. The chain carries TRBV4-1 and TRBJ2-7; TRBD2 aligns across 7 bases. The CDR3 is 15 amino acids. The germline V gene encodes CDR1 MGHRA and CDR2 YSYEKL. With 1 base clipped from V and 3 bases from J, the junction kept 6 bases outside the gene matches.

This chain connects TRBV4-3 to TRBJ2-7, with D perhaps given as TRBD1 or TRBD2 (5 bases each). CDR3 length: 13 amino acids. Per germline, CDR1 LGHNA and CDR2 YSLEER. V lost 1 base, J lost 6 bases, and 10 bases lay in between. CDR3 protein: CASSQVSGGEQYF. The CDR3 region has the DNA TGCGCCAGCAGCCAAGTATCTGGGGGCGAGCAGTACTTC.

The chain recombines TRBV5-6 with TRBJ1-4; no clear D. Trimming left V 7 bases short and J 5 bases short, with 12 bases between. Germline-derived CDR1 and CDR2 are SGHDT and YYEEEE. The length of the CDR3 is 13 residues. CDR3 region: CASRGWGNEKLFF. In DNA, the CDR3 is TGTGCCAGCCGAGGTTGGGGAAATGAAAAACTGTTTTTT. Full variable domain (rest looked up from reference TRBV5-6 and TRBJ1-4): DAGVTQSPTHLIKTRGQQVTLRCSPKSGHDTVSWYQQALGQGPQFIFQYYEEEERQRGNFPDRFSGHQFPNYSSELNVNALLLGDSALYLCASRGWGNEKLFFGSGTQLSVL.

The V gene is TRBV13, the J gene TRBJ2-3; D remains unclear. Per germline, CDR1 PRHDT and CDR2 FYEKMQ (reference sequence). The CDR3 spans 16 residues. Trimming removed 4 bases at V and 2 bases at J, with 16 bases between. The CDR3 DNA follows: TGTGCCAGCAGCTCCAGGTCCTCCCCACCCACAGATACGCAGTATTTT. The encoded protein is CASSSRSSPPTDTQYF.

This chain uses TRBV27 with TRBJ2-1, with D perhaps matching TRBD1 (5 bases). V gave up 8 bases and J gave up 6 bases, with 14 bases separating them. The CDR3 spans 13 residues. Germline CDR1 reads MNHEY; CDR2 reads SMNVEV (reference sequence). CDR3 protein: CASGRGSFNEQFF. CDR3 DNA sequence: TGTGCCAGCGGTAGGGGTAGCTTCAATGAGCAGTTCTTC.

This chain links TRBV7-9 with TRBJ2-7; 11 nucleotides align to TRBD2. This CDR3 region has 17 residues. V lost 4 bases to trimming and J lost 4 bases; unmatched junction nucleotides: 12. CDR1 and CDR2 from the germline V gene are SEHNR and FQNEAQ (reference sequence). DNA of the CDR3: TGTGCCAGCAGCTCGACTAGCGGGAACCTACTTAGGTACGAGCAGTACTTC. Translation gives CASSSTSGNLLRYEQYF.

CDR3 bases: TGTGCCAGCACACCACTGGGACAGGGCGTTGAGGGCCAAAGAACCCAGTACTTC. Residues: CASTPLGQGVEGQRTQYF. The J gene is TRBJ2-5, the V gene TRBV27, with 9 bases aligning to TRBD1. From germline, CDR1 is MNHEY and CDR2 SMNVEV (reference sequence). The CDR3 extends over 18 amino acids. Trimming at V came to 7 bases and at J to 8 bases, leaving 23 bases not matched to a gene.

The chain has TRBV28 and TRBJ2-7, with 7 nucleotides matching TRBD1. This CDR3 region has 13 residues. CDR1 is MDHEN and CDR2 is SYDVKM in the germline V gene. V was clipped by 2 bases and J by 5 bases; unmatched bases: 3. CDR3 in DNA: TGTGCCAGCAGTTTACCAGGGGGTGACGAGCAGTACTTC. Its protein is CASSLPGGDEQYF.

In DNA, the CDR3 is TGTGCCAGCAGCTCATCGAACAGGGGGCGCGATGGCTACACCTTC. Translated: CASSSSNRGRDGYTF. The chain combines TRBV7-9 with TRBJ1-2, with 9 bases that match TRBD1. J was trimmed by 6 bases and V by 4 bases; bases with no gene match: 9. CDR1 is SEHNR and CDR2 is FQNEAQ in the germline V gene (reference sequence). This CDR3 region has 15 residues.

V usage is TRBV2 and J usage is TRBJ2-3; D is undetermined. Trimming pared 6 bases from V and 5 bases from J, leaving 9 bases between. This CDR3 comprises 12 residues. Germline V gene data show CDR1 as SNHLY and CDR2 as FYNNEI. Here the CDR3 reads CASREPGDTQYF. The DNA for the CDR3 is TGTGCCAGCAGGGAACCGGGAGATACGCAGTATTTT.

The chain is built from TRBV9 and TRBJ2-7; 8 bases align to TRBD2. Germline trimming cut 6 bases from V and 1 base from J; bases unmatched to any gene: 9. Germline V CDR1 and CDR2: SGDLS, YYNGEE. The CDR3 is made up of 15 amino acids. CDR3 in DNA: TGTGCCAGCACCCCCGGGACTAGTCCTTCCTACGAGCAGTACTTC. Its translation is CASTPGTSPSYEQYF.

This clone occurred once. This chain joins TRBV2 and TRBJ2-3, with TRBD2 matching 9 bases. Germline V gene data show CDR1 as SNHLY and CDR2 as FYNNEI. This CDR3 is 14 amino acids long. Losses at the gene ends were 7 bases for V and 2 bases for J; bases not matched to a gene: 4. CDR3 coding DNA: TGTGCCAGCACGGGACTAGCCTCCACAGATACGCAGTATTTT. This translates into CASTGLASTDTQYF.

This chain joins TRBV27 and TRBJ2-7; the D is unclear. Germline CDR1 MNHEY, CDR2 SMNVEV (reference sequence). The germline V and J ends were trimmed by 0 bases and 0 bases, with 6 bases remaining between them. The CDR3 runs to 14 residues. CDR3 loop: CASSLSIDSYEQYF. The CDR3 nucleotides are TGTGCCAGCAGTTTATCGATAGACTCCTACGAGCAGTACTTC.

The CDR3 reads CASSQTLLPNEQFF. As DNA, the CDR3 is TGTGCCAGCAGCCAGACACTCCTTCCGAATGAGCAGTTCTTC. The gene calls are TRBV7-8 and TRBJ2-1, with D uncertain. Germline values: CDR1 SGHVS, CDR2 FQNEAQ. V lost 5 bases to trimming and J lost 7 bases, with 15 bases between them. The CDR3 has 14 residues. Filled out from reference TRBV7-8 and TRBJ2-1, the complete variable domain reads GAGVSQSPRYKVAKRGQDVALRCDPISGHVSLFWYQQALGQGPEFLTYFQNEAQLDKSGLPSDRFFAERPEGSVSTLKIQRTQQEDSAVYLCASSQTLLPNEQFFGPGTRLTVL.

CDR3 amino acids: CASSPTGYGEQYF. The DNA for the CDR3 is TGTGCCAGCAGTCCAACAGGGTATGGCGAGCAGTACTTC. The chain recombines TRBV7-9 with TRBJ2-7, with D possibly being TRBD1 (6 bases). Germline V lookup: CDR1 SEHNR, CDR2 FQNEAQ (reference sequence). The CDR3 runs to 13 residues. With 6 bases removed from V and 6 bases from J, the gap between germline ends came to 15 bases.

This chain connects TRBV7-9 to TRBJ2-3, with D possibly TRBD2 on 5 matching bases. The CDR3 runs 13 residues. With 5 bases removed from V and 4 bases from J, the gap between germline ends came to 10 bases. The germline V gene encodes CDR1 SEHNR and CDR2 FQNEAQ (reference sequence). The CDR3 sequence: CASSRGGADTQYF. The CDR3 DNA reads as TGTGCCAGCAGCCGCGGAGGCGCAGATACGCAGTATTTT.

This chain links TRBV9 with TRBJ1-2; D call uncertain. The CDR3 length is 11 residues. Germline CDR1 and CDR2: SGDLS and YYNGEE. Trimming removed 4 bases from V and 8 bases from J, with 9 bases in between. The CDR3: CASSLASGYTF. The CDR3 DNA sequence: TGTGCCAGCAGCCTCGCCTCAGGCTACACCTTC.